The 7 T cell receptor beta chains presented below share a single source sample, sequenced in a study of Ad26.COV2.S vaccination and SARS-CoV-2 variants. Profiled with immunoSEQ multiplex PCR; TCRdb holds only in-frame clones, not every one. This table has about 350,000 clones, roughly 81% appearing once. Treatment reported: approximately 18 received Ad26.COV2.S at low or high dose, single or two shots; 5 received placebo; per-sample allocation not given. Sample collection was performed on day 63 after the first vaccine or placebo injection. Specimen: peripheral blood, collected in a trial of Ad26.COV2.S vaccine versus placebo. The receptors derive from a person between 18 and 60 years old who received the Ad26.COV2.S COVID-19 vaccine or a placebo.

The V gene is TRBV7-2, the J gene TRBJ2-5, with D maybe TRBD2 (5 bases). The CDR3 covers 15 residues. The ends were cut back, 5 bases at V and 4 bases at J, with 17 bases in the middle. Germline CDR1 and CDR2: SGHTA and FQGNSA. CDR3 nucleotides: TGTGCCAGCAGCCCAGAGGGCCGACGTCTAGAGACCCAGTACTTC. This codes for CASSPEGRRLETQYF.

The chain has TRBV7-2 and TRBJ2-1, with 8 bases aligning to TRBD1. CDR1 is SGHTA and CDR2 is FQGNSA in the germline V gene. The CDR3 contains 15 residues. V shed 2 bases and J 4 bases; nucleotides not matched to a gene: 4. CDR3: CASSLPGQAYNEQFF. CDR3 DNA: TGTGCCAGCAGCTTACCGGGACAGGCTTACAATGAGCAGTTCTTC.

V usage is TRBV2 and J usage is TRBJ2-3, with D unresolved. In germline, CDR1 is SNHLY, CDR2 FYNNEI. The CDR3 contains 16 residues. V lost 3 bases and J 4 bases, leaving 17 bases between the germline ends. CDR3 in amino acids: CASSEAPKGRADTQYF. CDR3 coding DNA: TGTGCCAGCAGTGAGGCCCCTAAGGGTAGGGCAGATACGCAGTATTTT.

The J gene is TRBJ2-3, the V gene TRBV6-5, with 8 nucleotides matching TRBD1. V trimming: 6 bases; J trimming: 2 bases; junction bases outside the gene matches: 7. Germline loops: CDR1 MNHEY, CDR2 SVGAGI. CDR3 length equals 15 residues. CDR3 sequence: CASRAGDRNTDTQYF. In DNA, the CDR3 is TGTGCCAGCAGGGCCGGGGACAGGAACACAGATACGCAGTATTTT.

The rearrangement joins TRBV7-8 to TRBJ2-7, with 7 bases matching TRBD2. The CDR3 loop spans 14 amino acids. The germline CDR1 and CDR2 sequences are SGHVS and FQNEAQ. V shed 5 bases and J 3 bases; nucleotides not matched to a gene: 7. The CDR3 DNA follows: TGTGCCAGCAGCCCCCCCGGCGGGAGCTACGAGCAGTACTTC. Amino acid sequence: CASSPPGGSYEQYF.

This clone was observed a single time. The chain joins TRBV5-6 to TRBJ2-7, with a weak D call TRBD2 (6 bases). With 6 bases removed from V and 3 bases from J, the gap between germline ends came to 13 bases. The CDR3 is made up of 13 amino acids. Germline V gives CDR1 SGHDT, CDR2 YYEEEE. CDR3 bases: TGTGCCAGCACCGTCCGGGGGAGCTACGAGCAGTACTTC. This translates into CASTVRGSYEQYF.

The DNA for the CDR3 is TGTGCCAGCAGCCCCGGCGGAACCTACGAGCAGTACTTC. As protein: CASSPGGTYEQYF. The chain recombines TRBV3-1 (or the pseudogene TRBV3-2) with TRBJ2-7; no clear D gene. Germline V CDR1 and CDR2: LGHDT, YNNKEL (reference sequence). This CDR3 is 13 amino acids long. The ends were cut back, 4 bases at V and 2 bases at J, with 9 bases in the middle.